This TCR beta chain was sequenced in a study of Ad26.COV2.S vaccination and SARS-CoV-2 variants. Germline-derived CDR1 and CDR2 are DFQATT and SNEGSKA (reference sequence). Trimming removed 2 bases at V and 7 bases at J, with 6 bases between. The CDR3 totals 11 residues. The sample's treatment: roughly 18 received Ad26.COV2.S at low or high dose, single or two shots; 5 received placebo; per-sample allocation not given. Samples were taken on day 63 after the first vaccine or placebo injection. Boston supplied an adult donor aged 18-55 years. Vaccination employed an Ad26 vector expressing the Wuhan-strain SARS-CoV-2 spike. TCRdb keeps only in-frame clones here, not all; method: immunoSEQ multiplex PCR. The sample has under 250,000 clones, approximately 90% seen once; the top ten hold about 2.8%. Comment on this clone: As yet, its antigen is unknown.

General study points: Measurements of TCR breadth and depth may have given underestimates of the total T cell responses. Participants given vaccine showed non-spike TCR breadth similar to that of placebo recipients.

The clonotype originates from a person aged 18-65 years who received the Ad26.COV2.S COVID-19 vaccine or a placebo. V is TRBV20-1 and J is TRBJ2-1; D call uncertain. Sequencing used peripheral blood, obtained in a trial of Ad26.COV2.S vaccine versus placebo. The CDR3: CSARFVNEQFF. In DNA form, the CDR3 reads TGCAGTGCTAGATTCGTAAATGAGCAGTTCTTC.